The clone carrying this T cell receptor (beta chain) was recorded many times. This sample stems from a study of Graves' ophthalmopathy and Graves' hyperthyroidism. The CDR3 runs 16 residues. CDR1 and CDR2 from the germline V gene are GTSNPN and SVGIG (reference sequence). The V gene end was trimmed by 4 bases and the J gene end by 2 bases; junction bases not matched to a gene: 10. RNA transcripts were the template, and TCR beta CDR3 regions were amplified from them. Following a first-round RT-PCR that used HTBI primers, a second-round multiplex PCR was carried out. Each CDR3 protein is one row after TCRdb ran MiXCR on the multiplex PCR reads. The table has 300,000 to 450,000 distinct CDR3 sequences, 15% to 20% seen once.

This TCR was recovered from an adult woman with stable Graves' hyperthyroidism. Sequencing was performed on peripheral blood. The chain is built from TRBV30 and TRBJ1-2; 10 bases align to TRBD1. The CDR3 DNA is TGTGCCTGGAACCGACAGGGGGCAATGCGAAACTATGGCTACACCTTC. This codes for CAWNRQGAMRNYGYTF.